The source of this T cell receptor (beta chain) is a study of cytomegalovirus exposure and HLA in healthy donors. Note on this clone: Its target is not known.

PCR was performed using 60 Vbeta and 13 Jbeta primers. In the source study's methods: A later analysis tallied about 80 million unique TCR beta chains, 10 million to 12 million of them shared. The table came from immunoSEQ multiplex PCR; TCRdb's copy has only in-frame clones and leaves some out. The D gene and trimming were derived from the DNA, and the V and J assignments and clone size from that table. The sample holds roughly 160,000 clones; 60% to 80% are singletons and the top ten take around 2.2%. Trimming removed 1 base from V and 5 bases from J; junction bases left unmatched: 6. From germline, CDR1 is SGHDN and CDR2 FVKESK. The CDR3 runs 16 residues. The study's findings and limits: In an earlier analysis, productive rearrangement rates for most beta V segments clustered near 87% or 30%.

The V and J genes are TRBV14 and TRBJ2-1, with 9 bases aligning to TRBD2. The clonotype originates from a man between 50 and 59 years old in good health and CMV-seropositive. The specimen sequenced was PBMCs. The CDR3 region is CASSQVRGGKNNEQFF. The CDR3 DNA reads TGTGCCAGCAGCCAAGTGCGGGGGGGGAAGAACAATGAGCAGTTCTTC.